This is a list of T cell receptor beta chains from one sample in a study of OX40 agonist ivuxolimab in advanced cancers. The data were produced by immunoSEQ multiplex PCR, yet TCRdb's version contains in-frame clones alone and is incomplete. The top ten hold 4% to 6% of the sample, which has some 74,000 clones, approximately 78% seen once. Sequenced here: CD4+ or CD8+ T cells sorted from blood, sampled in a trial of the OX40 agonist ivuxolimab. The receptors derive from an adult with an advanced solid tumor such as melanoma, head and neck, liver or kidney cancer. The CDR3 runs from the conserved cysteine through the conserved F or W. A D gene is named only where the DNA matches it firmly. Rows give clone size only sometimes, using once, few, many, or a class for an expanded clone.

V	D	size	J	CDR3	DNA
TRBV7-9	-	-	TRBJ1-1	CASSATGSNTEAFF	TGTGCCAGCAGCGCTACAGGGTCGAACACTGAAGCTTTCTTT
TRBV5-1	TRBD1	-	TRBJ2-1	CASSFDRGNEQFF	TGCGCCAGCAGCTTTGACAGGGGGAATGAGCAGTTCTTC
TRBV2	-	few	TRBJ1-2	CASSWDRQAEGYTF	TGTGCCAGCAGCTGGGATCGACAGGCTGAAGGCTACACCTTC
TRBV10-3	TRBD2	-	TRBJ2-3	CAISELAGSGTDTQYF	TGTGCCATCAGTGAACTAGCGGGGTCTGGCACAGATACGCAGTATTTT
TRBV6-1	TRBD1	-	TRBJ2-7	CAVDRAQVYEQYF	TGTGCCGTTGACAGGGCGCAAGTCTACGAGCAGTACTTC
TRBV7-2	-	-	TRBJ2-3	CASTFLGGPSTDTQYF	TGTGCCAGCACCTTCCTTGGCGGCCCTAGCACAGATACGCAGTATTTT
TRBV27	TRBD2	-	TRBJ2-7	CASSFTSGASYEQYF	TGTGCCAGCAGTTTTACTAGCGGGGCCTCCTACGAGCAGTACTTC
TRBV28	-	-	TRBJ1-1	CASSRQGLFEAFF	TGTGCCAGCAGTCGCCAGGGCTTGTTTGAAGCTTTCTTT
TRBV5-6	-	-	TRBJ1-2	CASSPGNYGYTF	TGTGCCAGCAGCCCAGGGAACTATGGCTACACCTTC
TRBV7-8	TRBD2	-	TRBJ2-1	CASSVTSGTRNEQFF	TGTGCCAGCAGCGTCACCTCCGGGACTAGAAATGAGCAGTTCTTC
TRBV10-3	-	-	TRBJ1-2	CAISESPGALYGYTF	TGTGCCATCAGTGAGTCCCCAGGGGCCCTTTATGGCTACACCTTC
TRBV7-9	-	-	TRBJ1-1	CASSLLGINTEAFF	TGTGCCAGCAGCTTACTTGGAATAAACACTGAAGCTTTCTTT
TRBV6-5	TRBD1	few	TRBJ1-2	CASSSILTGGGYTF	TGTGCCAGCAGTTCAATCCTTACAGGGGGTGGCTACACCTTC
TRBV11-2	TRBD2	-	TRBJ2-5	CASSLGAGEGETQYF	TGTGCCAGCAGCTTAGGGGCGGGAGAGGGAGAGACCCAGTACTTC
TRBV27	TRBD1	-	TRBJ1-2	CASKSRDSTNYGYTF	TGTGCCAGCAAATCCCGGGACAGTACTAACTATGGCTACACCTTC
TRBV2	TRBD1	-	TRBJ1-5	CASSVDREGNQPQHF	TGTGCCAGCAGTGTCGACAGGGAGGGCAATCAGCCCCAGCATTTT
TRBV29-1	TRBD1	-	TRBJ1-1	CSVEGISGTGAFF	TGCAGCGTTGAAGGGATTTCGGGGACAGGAGCTTTCTTT
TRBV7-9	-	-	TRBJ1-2	CASSQSGTLSAGYTF	TGTGCCAGCAGCCAGTCGGGGACATTATCAGCTGGCTACACCTTC
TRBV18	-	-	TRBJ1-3	CASSQDRSGNTIYF	TGTGCCAGCTCACAGGACAGATCTGGAAACACCATATATTTT
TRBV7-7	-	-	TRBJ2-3	CASSLGGGADTQYF	TGTGCCAGCAGCTTGGGGGGTGGGGCAGATACGCAGTATTTT
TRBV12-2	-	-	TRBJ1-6	CASRLARFAGQGKGSPLHF	TGTGCAAGTCGCTTAGCGCGGTTCGCGGGACAGGGGAAGGGATCACCCCTCCACTTT
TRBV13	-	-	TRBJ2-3	CASSYAPGTDTQYF	TGTGCCAGCAGCTACGCTCCAGGCACAGATACGCAGTATTTT
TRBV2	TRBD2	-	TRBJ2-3	CASSRAGATDTQYF	TGTGCCAGCAGTAGAGCGGGGGCCACAGATACGCAGTATTTT
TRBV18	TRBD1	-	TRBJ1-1	CASSPTTGGNTEAFF	TGTGCCAGCTCACCAACGACAGGGGGGAACACTGAAGCTTTCTTT
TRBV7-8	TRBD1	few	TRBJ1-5	CASSLRGDSQPQHF	TGTGCCAGCAGCCTTAGGGGGGACAGTCAGCCCCAGCATTTT
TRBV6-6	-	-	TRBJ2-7	CASQRGSAYEQYF	TGTGCCAGTCAACGAGGGTCCGCCTACGAGCAGTACTTC
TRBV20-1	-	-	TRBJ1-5	CSARDEGPQHF	TGCAGTGCTAGAGATGAAGGGCCCCAGCATTTT
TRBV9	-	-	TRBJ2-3	CASSVSGGGGGDTQYF	TGTGCCAGCAGCGTCTCTGGCGGGGGCGGTGGAGATACGCAGTATTTT
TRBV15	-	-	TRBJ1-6	CATSRQGYNSPLHF	TGTGCCACCAGCAGACAGGGGTATAATTCACCCCTCCACTTT
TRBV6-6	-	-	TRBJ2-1	CASRRTGRIDEQFF	TGTGCCAGCAGACGGACGGGAAGAATAGATGAGCAGTTCTTC
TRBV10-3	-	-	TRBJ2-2	CAISGDTGELFF	TGTGCCATCAGTGGGGACACCGGGGAGCTGTTTTTT
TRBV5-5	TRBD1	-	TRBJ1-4	CASSFGTGNEKLFF	TGTGCCAGCAGCTTTGGGACAGGAAATGAAAAACTGTTTTTT
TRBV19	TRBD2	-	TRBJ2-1	CASNSGRAAYNEQFF	TGTGCCAGCAACAGCGGGAGGGCCGCATACAATGAGCAGTTCTTC
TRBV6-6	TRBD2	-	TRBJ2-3	CASSYGSGGSDTQYF	TGTGCCAGCAGTTACGGGTCGGGAGGTTCAGATACGCAGTATTTT
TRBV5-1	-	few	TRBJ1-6	CASSLVAGGDNSPLHF	TGCGCCAGCAGCTTGGTGGCGGGAGGCGATAATTCACCCCTCCACTTT
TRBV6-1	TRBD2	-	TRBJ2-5	CASSEAYSGGWETQYF	TGTGCCAGCAGTGAAGCTTATAGCGGGGGGTGGGAGACCCAGTACTTC
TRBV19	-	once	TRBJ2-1	CASSIGGGVNNEQFF	TGTGCCAGTAGTATAGGAGGCGGGGTTAACAATGAGCAGTTCTTC
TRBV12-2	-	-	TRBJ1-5	CTSVTELGNQPQHF	TGTACAAGTGTAACAGAATTGGGCAATCAGCCCCAGCATTTT
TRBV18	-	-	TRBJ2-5	CASSPRRTEETQYF	TGTGCCAGCTCACCACGACGGACAGAGGAGACCCAGTACTTC
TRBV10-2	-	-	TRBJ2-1	CASSPGENNEQFF	TGCGCCAGCAGCCCCGGGGAAAACAATGAGCAGTTCTTC
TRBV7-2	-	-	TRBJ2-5	CASSFGSRETQYF	TGTGCCAGCAGCTTCGGGAGTCGGGAGACCCAGTACTTC
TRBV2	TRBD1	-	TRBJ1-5	CASTTDRNSNQPQHF	TGTGCCAGCACCACGGACAGGAATAGCAATCAGCCCCAGCATTTT
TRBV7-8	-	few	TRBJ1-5	CASSLGYDEPGVSPQHF	TGTGCCAGCAGCTTAGGATACGACGAGCCAGGGGTAAGCCCCCAGCATTTT
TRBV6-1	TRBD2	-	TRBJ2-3	CASSEGRTSGGRVTQYF	TGTGCCAGCAGTGAAGGGAGGACTAGCGGGGGAAGGGTTACGCAGTATTTT
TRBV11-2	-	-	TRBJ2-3	CASSSPHQGDTQYF	TGTGCCAGCAGCTCTCCTCATCAGGGCGATACGCAGTATTTT
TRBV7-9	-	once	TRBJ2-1	CASSLTGTNEQFF	TGTGCCAGCAGCTTAACAGGGACCAATGAGCAGTTCTTC
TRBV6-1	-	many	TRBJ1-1	CASSPLSFVTEAFF	TGTGCCAGCAGCCCCCTTTCATTTGTCACTGAAGCTTTCTTT
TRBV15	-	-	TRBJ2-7	CATSRPGAPDEQYF	TGTGCCACCAGCAGACCCGGGGCCCCAGACGAGCAGTACTTC
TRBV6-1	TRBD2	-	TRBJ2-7	CASREAGGIHEQYF	TGTGCCAGCAGGGAAGCGGGAGGGATCCACGAGCAGTACTTC
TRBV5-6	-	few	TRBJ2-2	CASSFGQSDGELFF	TGTGCCAGCAGCTTCGGACAGTCAGACGGGGAGCTGTTTTTT
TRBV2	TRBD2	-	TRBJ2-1	CASSGLANHNEQFF	TGTGCCAGCAGCGGACTAGCGAACCACAATGAGCAGTTCTTC
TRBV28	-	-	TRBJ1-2	CASSLSDGYTF	TGTGCCAGCAGTTTGAGCGATGGCTACACCTTC
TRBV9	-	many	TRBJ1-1	CASSRRGMGIYTEAFF	TGTGCCAGCAGCCGTAGAGGCATGGGCATCTACACTGAAGCTTTCTTT
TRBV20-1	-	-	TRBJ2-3	CSARVDTQYF	TGCAGTGCTAGGGTAGATACGCAGTATTTT